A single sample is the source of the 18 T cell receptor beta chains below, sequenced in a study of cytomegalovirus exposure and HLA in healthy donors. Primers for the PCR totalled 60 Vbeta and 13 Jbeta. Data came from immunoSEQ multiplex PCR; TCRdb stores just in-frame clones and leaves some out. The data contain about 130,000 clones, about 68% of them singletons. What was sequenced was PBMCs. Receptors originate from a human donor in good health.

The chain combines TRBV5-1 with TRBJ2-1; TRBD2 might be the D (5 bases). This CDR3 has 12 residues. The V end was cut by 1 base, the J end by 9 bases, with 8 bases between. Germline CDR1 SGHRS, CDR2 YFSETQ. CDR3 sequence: CASSLWLAEQFF. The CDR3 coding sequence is TGCGCCAGCAGCTTGTGGCTAGCTGAGCAGTTCTTC.

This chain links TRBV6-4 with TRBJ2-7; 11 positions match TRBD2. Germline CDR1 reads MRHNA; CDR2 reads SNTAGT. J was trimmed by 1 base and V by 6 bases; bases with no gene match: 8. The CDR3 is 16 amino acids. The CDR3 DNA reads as TGTGCCAGCAGGGAAACCGGGACTAGCGGATCCTACGAGCAGTACTTC. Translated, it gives CASRETGTSGSYEQYF.

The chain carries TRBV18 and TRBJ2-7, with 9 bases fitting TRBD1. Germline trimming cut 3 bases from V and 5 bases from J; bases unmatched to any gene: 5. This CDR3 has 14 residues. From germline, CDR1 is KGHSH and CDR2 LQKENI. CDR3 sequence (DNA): TGTGCCAGCTCACCCGGGACAGGGACGAACGAGCAGTACTTC. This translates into CASSPGTGTNEQYF.

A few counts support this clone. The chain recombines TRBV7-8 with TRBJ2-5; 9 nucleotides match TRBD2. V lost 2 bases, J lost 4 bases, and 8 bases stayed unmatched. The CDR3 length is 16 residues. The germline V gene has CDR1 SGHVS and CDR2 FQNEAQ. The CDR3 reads CASSLRRLAGRETQYF. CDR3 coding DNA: TGTGCCAGCAGCTTACGGCGTCTAGCGGGAAGAGAGACCCAGTACTTC.

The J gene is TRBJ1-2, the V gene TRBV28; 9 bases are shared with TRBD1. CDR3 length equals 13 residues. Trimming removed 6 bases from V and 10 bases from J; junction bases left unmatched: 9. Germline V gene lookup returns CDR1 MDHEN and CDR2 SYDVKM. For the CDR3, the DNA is TGTGCCAGCAGCCCGGGACAGGGTCGAGTCTACACCTTC. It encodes CASSPGQGRVYTF.

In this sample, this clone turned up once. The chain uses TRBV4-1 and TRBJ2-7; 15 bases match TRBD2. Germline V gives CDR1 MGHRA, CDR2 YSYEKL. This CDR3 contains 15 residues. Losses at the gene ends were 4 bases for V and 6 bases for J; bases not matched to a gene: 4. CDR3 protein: CASSLGLAGGSEQYF. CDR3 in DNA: TGCGCCAGCAGCCTCGGACTAGCGGGAGGGTCCGAGCAGTACTTC.

CDR3 protein: CASLSGSTVQETQYF. The CDR3, as DNA: TGTGCCAGCTTGAGTGGATCGACAGTACAAGAGACCCAGTACTTC. The chain couples TRBV2 to TRBJ2-5; TRBD1 might be the D (5 bases). V lost 8 bases to trimming and J lost 2 bases, with 18 bases between them. The CDR3 runs 15 residues. CDR1 and CDR2 from the germline V gene are SNHLY and FYNNEI.

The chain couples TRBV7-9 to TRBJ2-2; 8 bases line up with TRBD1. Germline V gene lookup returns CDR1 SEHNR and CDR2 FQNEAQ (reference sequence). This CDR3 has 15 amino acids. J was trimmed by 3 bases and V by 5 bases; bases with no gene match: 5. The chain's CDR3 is CASSPRQGYTGELFF. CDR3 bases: TGTGCCAGCAGCCCTCGACAGGGGTACACCGGGGAGCTGTTTTTT.

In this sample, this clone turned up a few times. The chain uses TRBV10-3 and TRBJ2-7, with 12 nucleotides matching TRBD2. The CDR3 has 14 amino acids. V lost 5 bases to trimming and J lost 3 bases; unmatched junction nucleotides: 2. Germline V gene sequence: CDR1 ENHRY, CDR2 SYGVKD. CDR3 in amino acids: CAISRTSGNYEQYF. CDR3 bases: TGTGCCATCAGTAGGACTAGCGGGAACTACGAGCAGTACTTC.

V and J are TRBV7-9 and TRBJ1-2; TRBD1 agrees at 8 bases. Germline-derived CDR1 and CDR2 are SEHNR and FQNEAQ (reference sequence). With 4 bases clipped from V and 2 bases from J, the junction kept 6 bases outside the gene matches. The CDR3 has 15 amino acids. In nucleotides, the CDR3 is TGTGCCAGCAGCTCGGCAGGGGGCGGCAACTATGGCTACACCTTC. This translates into CASSSAGGGNYGYTF.

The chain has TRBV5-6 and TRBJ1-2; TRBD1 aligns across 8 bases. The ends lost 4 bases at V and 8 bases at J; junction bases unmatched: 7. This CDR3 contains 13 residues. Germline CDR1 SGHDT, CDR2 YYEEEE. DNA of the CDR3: TGTGCCAGCAGCGCAAGGACAGGGATCGGCTACACCTTC. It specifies CASSARTGIGYTF.

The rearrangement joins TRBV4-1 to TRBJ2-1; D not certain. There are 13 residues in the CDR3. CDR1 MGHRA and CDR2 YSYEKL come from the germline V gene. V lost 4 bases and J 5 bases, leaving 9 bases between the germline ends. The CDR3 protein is CASSRMRNNEQFF. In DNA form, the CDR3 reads TGCGCCAGCAGCCGGATGCGGAACAATGAGCAGTTCTTC.

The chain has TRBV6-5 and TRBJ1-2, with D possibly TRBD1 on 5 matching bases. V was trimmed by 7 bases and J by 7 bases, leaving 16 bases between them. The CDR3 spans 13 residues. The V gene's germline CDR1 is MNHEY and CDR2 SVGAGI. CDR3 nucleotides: TGTGCCAGCAATCCGGGCCTTAGGGGTGGCTACACCTTC. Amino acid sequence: CASNPGLRGGYTF.

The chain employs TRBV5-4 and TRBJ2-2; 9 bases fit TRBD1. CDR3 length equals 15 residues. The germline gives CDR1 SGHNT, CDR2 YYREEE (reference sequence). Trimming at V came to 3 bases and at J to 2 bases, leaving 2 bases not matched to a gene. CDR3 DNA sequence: TGTGCCAGCAGCTGGGACAGGGCCAACACCGGGGAGCTGTTTTTT. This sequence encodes CASSWDRANTGELFF.

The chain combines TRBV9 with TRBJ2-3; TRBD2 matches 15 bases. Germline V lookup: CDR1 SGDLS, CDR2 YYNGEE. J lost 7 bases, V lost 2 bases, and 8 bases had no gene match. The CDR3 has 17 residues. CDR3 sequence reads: CASSVGGLAGGPYTQYF. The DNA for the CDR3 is TGTGCCAGCAGCGTGGGAGGACTAGCGGGAGGGCCGTATACGCAGTATTTT.

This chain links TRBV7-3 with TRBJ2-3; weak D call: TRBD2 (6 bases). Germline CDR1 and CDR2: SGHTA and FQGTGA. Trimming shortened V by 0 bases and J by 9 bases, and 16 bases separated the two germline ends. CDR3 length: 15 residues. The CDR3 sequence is CASSLTRSPGGTQYF. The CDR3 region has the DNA TGTGCCAGCAGCTTAACCAGGAGTCCCGGGGGAACGCAGTATTTT.

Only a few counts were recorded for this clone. The DNA for the CDR3 is TGTGCCAGCAGCCAGCGGGGGACTAGCGAAGAGACCCAGTACTTC. Translating gives CASSQRGTSEETQYF. This chain connects TRBV7-2 to TRBJ2-5; 10 bases match TRBD2. Per the germline V gene, CDR1 is SGHTA and CDR2 is FQGNSA. Trimming removed 5 bases from V and 3 bases from J; junction bases left unmatched: 6. The CDR3 extends over 15 amino acids.

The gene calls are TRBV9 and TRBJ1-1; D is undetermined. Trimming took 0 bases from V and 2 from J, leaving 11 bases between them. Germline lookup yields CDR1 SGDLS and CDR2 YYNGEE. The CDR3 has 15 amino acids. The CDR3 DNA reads TGTGCCAGCAGCGTAGGGGCGGGTCCCAACACTGAAGCTTTCTTT. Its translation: CASSVGAGPNTEAFF. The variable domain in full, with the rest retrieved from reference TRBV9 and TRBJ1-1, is DSGVTQTPKHLITATGQRVTLRCSPRSGDLSVYWYQQSLDQGLQFLIQYYNGEERAKGNILERFSAQQFPDLHSELNLSSLELGDSALYFCASSVGAGPNTEAFFGQGTRLTVV.